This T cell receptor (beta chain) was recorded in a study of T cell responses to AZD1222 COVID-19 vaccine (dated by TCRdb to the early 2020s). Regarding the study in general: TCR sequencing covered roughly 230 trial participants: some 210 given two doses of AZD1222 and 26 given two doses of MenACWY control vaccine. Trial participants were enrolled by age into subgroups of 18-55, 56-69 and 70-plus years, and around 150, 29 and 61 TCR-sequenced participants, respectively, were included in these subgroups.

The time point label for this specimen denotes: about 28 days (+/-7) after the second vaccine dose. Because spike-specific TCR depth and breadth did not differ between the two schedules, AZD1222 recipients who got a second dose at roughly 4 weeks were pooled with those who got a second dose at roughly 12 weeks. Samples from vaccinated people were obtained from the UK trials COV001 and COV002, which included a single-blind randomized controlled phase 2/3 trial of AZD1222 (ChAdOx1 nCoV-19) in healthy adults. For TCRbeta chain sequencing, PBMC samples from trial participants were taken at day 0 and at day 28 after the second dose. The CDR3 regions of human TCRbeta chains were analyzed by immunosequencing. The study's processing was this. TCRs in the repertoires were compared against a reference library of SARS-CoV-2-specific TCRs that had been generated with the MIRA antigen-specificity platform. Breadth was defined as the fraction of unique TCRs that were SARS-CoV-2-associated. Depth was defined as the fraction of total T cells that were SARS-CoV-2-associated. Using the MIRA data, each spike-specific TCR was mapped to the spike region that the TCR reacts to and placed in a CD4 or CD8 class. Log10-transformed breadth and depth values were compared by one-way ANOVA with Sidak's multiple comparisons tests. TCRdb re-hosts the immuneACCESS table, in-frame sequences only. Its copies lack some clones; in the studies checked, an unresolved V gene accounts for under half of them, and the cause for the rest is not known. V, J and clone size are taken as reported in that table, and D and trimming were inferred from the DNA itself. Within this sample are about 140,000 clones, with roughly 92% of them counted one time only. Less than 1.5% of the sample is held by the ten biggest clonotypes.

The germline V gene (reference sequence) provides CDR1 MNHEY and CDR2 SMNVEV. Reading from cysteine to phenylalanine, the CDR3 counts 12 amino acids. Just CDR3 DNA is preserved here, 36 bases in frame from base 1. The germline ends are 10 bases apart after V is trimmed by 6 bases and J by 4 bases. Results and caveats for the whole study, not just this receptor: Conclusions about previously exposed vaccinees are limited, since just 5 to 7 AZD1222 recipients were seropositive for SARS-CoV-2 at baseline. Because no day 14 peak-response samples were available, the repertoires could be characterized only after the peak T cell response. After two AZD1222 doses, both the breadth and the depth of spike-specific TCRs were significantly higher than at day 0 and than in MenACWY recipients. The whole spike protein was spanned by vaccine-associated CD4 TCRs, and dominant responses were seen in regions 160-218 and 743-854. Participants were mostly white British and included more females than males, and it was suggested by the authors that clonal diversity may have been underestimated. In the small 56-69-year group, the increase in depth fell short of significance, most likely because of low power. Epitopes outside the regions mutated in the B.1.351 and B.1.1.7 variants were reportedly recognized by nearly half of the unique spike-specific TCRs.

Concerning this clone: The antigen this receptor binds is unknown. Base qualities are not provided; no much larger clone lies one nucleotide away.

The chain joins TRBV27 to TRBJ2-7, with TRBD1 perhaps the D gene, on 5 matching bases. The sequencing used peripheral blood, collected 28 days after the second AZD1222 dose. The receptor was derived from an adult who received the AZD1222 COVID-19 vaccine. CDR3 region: CASRGQGYEQYF. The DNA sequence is TGTGCCAGCAGGGGGCAGGGTTACGAGCAGTACTTC.